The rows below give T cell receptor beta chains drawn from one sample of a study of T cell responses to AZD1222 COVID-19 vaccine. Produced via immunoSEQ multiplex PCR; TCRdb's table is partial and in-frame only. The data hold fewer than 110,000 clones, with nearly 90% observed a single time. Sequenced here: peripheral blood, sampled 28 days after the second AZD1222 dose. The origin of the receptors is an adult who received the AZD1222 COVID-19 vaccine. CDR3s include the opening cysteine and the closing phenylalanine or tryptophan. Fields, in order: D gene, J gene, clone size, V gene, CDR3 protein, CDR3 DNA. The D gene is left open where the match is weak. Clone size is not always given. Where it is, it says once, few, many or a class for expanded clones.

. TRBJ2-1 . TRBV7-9 CASSQGPGSNEQFF TGTGCCAGCAGCCAGGGACCTGGGTCCAATGAGCAGTTCTTC
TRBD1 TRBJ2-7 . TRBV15 CATSRTGILSYEQYF TGTGCCACCAGCCGGACAGGTATTTTATCCTACGAGCAGTACTTC
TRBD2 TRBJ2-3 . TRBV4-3 CASSQESRTSGPTDTQYF TGCGCCAGCAGCCAAGAGTCCCGGACTAGCGGGCCCACAGATACGCAGTATTTT
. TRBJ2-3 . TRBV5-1 CASSQQVADTQYF TGCGCCAGCAGCCAGCAGGTTGCAGATACGCAGTATTTT
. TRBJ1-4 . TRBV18 CASSPRLGTANEKLFF TGTGCCAGCTCACCGCGTTTGGGGACGGCTAATGAAAAACTGTTTTTT
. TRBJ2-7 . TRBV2 CASSVDRSYEQYF TGTGCCAGCAGTGTTGACCGTTCCTACGAGCAGTACTTC
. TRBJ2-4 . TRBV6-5 CASSYSQLAKNIQYF TGTGCCAGCAGTTACTCCCAACTAGCCAAAAACATTCAGTACTTC
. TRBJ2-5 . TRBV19 CASSNRLTQQETQYF TGTGCCAGTAGTAATAGACTAACCCAACAAGAGACCCAGTACTTC
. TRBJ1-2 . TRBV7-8 CASSLGSSGARGYTF TGTGCCAGCAGCTTAGGTTCCTCAGGGGCAAGGGGCTACACCTTC
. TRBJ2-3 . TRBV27 CASSFGGRKTDTQYF TGTGCCAGCAGTTTCGGGGGGCGCAAGACAGATACGCAGTATTTT
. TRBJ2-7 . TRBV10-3 CAISLTGLGSDEQYF TGTGCCATCAGTTTGACAGGTCTAGGGTCGGACGAGCAGTACTTC
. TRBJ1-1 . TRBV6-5 CATTSGATGDTEAFF TGTGCCACAACCTCCGGGGCCACGGGGGACACTGAAGCTTTCTTT
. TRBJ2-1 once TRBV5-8 CASSLYPVLRTEQFF TGTGCCAGCAGCTTGTACCCGGTCTTACGTACTGAGCAGTTCTTC
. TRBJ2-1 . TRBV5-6 CASSENGPFGNEQFF TGTGCCAGCAGCGAAAATGGGCCCTTCGGCAATGAGCAGTTCTTC
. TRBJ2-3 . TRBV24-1 CATSAGQTYTDTQYF TGTGCCACCAGTGCCGGACAGACTTACACAGATACGCAGTATTTT
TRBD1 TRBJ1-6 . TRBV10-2 CASSATGTGRSISYNSPLHF TGCGCCAGCAGTGCCACCGGGACAGGGCGATCTATATCCTATAATTCACCCCTCCACTTT
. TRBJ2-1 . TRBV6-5 CASSYPGSYEQFF TGTGCCAGCAGTTACCCAGGGAGCTATGAGCAGTTCTTC
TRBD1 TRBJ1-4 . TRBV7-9 CASSGDSEGEKLFF TGTGCCAGCAGCGGGGACAGCGAAGGGGAAAAACTGTTTTTT
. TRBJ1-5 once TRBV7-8 CASSLVRSRANQPQHF TGTGCCAGCAGCTTAGTTCGTTCGAGGGCAAATCAGCCCCAGCATTTT
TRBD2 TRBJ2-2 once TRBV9 CASSTWTSPTGELFF TGTGCCAGCAGCACTTGGACTAGCCCCACCGGGGAGCTGTTTTTT
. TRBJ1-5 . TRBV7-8 CASSSPDGPYSNQPQHF TGTGCCAGCAGCTCCCCGGACGGCCCTTATAGCAATCAGCCCCAGCATTTT
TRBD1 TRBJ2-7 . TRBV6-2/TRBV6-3 CASSRDSLYEQYF TGTGCCAGCAGCCGGGACAGTTTGTACGAGCAGTACTTC
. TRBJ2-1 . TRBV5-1 CASSPGSEQFF TGCGCCAGCAGCCCGGGTAGTGAGCAGTTCTTC
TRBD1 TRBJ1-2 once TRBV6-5 CASSYSHWTGGYGYTF TGTGCCAGCAGTTACTCACACTGGACAGGGGGCTATGGCTACACCTTC
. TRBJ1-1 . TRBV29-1 CSVSSGSGEAFF TGCAGCGTTTCTTCCGGGTCAGGTGAAGCTTTCTTT
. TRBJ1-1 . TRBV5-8 CASSLYRMNTEAFF TGTGCCAGCAGCTTATACAGAATGAACACTGAAGCTTTCTTT
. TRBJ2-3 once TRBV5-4 CASSLALQGTDTQYF TGTGCCAGCAGCTTGGCCTTGCAGGGCACAGATACGCAGTATTTT
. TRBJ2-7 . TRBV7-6 CASSLSTPGSASPYEQYF TGTGCCAGCAGCTTATCGACCCCGGGGTCTGCCTCCCCCTACGAGCAGTACTTC
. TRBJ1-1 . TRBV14 CASSQAGRWNTEAFF TGTGCCAGCAGCCAAGCGGGTCGGTGGAACACTGAAGCTTTCTTT
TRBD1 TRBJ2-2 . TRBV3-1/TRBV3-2 CASSHWRTGGTGELFF TGTGCCAGCAGCCATTGGAGGACAGGGGGCACCGGGGAGCTGTTTTTT
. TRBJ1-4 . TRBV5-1 CASSLGQTATNEKLFF TGCGCCAGCAGCTTAGGACAGACTGCAACTAATGAAAAACTGTTTTTT